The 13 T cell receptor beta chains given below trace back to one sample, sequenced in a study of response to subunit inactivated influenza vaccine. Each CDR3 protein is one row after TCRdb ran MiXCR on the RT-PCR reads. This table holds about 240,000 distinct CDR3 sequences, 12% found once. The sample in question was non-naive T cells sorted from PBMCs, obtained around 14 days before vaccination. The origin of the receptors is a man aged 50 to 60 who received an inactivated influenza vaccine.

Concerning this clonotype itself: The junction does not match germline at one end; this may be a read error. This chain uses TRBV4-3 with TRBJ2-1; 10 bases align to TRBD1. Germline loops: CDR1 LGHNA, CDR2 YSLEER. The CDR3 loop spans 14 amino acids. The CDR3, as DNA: TGCGCCAGCAGCCAGTACTCCGGGACAGGGGTCTCCACCTTC. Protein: CASSQYSGTGVSTF.

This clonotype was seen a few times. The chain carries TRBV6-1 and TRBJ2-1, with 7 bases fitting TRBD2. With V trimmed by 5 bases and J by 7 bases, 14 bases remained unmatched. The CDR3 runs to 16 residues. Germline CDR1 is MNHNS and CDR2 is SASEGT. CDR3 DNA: TGTGCCAGCAGTATATCCCCCCCGGCTAGCGGTAATGAGCAGTTCTTC. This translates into CASSISPPASGNEQFF.

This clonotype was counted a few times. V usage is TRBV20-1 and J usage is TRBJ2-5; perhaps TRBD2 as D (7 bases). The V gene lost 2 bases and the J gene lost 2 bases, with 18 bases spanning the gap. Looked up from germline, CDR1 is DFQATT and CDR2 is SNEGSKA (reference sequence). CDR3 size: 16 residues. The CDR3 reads CSARSRGRGFQETQYF. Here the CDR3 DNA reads TGCAGTGCTAGATCCCGAGGGAGGGGGTTTCAAGAGACCCAGTACTTC.

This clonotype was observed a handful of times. The CDR3 DNA reads TGTGCCAGCAGTAGGACTAGCGGGGGGCACAATGAGCAGTTCTTC. Translation gives CASSRTSGGHNEQFF. V and J are TRBV7-2 and TRBJ2-1; 14 bases line up with TRBD2. CDR1 is SGHTA, CDR2 FQGNSA, per germline. The trim removed 6 bases at V and 5 bases at J, leaving 3 bases unmatched. There are 15 residues in the CDR3. The full variable domain, with the rest looked up from reference TRBV7-2 and TRBJ2-1, is GAGVSQSPSNKVTEKGKDVELRCDPISGHTALYWYRQSLGQGLEFLIYFQGNSAPDKSGLPSDRFSAERTGGSVSTLTIQRTQQEDSAVYLCASSRTSGGHNEQFFGPGTRLTVL.

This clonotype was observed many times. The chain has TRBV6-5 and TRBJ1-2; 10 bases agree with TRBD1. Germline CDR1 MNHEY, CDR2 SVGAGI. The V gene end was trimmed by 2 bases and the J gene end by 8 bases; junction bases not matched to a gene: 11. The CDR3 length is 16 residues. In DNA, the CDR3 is TGTGCCAGCAGTTACCTGAACGACCGGACAGGGGGAGGCTACACCTTC. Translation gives CASSYLNDRTGGGYTF.

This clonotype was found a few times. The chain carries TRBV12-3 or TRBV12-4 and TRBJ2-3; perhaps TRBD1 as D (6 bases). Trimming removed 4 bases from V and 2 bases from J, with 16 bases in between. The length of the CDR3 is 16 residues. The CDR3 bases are TGTGCCAGCAGTTCCGAATTTGGGGGCTACACAGATACGCAGTATTTT. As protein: CASSSEFGGYTDTQYF.

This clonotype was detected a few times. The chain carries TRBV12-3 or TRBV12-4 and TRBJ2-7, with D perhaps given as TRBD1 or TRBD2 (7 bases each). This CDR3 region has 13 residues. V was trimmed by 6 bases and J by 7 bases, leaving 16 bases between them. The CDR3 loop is CASSGQVGGEQYF. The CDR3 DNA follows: TGTGCCAGCAGCGGACAGGTCGGGGGGGAGCAGTACTTC.

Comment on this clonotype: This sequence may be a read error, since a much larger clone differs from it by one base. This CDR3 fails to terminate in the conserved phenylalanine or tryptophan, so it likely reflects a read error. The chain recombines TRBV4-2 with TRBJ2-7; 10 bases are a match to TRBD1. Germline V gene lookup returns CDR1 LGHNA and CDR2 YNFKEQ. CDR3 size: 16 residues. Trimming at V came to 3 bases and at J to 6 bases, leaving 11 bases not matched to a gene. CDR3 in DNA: TGTGCCAGCAGCCATAGCGAGGGGACAGGGGCGGGCGAGCAGTACTAC. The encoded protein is CASSHSEGTGAGEQYY.

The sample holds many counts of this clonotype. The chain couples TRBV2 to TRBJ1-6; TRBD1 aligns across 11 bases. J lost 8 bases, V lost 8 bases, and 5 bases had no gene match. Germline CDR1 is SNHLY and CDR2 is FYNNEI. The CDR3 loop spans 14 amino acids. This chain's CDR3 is CASGRDRGDSPLHF. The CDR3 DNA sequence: TGTGCCAGCGGACGGGACAGGGGGGATTCACCCCTCCACTTT.

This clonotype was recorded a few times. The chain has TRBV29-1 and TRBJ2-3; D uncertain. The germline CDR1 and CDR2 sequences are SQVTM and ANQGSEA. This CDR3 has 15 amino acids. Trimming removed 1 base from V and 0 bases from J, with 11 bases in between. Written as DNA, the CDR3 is TGCAGCGTTGAAGCTTGGCAGATTAGCACAGATACGCAGTATTTT. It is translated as CSVEAWQISTDTQYF.

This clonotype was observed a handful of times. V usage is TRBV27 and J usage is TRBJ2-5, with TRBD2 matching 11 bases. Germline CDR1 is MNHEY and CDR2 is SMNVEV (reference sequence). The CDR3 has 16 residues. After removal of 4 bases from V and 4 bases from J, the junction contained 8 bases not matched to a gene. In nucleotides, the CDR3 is TGTGCCAGCAGTTATGACCTAGCGGGAGGCCGAGAGACCCAGTACTTC. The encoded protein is CASSYDLAGGRETQYF.

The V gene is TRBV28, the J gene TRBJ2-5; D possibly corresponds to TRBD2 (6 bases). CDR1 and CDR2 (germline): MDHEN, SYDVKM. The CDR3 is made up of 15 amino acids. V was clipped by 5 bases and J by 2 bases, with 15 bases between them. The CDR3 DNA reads TGTGCCAGCAGTGAGACCGGGGGTTCTCAAGAGACCCAGTACTTC. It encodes CASSETGGSQETQYF.

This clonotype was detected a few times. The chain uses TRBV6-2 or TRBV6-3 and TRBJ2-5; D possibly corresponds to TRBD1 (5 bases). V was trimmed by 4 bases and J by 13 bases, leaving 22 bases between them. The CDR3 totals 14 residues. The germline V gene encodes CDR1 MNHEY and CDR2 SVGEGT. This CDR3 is CASSSSVLQGVRYF. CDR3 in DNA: TGTGCCAGCAGTTCGTCGGTCCTTCAAGGGGTTCGGTACTTC.